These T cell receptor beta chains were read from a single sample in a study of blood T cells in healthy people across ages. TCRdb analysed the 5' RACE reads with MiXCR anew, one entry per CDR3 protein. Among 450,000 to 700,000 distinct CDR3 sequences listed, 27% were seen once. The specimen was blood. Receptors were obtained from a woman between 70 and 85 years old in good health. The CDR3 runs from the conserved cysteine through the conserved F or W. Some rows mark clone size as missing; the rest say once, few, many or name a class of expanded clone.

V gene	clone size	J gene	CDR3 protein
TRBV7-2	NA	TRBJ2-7	CASSLEGPGAYEQYF
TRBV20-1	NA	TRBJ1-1	CSARGWDRGLGTEAFF
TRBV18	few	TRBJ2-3	CASSPRDSTDTRYF
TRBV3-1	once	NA	CASSYRGAENEQYF
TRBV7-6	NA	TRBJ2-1	CASSSPGLGYNEQFF
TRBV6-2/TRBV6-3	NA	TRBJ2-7	CASSRTVYYEQYF
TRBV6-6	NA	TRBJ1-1	CASSYSRTGGYTEAFF
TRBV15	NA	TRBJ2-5	CATSRLSGVKETQYF
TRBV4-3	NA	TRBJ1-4	CASSQMEGRVNEKLFF
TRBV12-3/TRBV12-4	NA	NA	CASSYGGGAESNEQFF
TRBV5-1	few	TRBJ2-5	CASSPGAAGGPKTQETQYF
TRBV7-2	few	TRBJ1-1	CASSQGTATRAFF
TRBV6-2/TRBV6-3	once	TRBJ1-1	CASSATGPPPRFF
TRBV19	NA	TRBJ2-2	CASSNDRLNTGELFF
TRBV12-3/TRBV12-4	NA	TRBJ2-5	CASSGQGGAETQYF
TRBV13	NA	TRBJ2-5	CASSLGGRPETQYF
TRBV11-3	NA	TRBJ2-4	CASSPLDYKNIQYF
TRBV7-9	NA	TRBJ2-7	CASSPGRGTGPINEQYF
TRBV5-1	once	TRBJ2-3	CASSLGLAGVRTDTQYF
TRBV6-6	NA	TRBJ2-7	CASGAGEQYF
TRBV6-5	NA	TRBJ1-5	CASTFEQGYSNQPQHF
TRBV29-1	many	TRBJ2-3	CSVEVRDTQYF
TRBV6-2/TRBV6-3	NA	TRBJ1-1	CASSFPNRGGGNTEAFF
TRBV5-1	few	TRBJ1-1	CASSRGTNTEAFF
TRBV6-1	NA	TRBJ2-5	CASSEIPGLGETQYF
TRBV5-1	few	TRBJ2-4	CASSLTRFDIQYF
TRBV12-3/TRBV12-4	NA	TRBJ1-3	CASSRTGFSGNTIYF
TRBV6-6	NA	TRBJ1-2	CASRSGQLGYTF
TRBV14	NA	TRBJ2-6	CASSLLGNSGANVLTF
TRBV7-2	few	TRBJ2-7	CASSRRGLAGAYEQYF
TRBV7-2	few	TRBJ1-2	CASSLEGWRGYTF
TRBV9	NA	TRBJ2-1	CASSAVGGAIGNEQFF
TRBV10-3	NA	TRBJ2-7	CAINAGTQDEQYF
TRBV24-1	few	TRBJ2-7	CATSDFGQDYEQYF
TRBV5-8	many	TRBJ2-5	CASSWGQGRFTQYF
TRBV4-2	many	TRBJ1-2	CASSQGLGWYGYTF
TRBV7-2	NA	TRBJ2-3	CASSVGSVTTDTQYF
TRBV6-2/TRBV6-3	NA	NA	CASIEDGFSYEQYF
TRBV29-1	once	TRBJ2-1	CCVDGGLGSYNEQFF
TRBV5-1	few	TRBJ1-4	CASTPGQGHEKLFF
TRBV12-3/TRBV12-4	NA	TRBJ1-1	CASREGQIFAGAFF
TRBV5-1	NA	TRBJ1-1	CASSPTGGSLEAFF
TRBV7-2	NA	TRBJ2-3	CASSLGRGNTQYF
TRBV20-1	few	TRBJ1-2	CSARATGGEYGYTF
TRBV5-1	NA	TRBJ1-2	CASSLTGDRDGYTF
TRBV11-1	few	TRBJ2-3	CASSLDYRMGTQYF